This entry lists 25 T cell receptor beta chains sequenced from one sample in a study of T cell repertoires in cytomegalovirus infection. TCRdb independently ran MiXCR on the reads; one entry per CDR3 protein. The sample has some 600,000 distinct CDR3 sequences, roughly a quarter seen once. The sample was CD8+ T cells from PBMCs. The receptor source for this set is a human donor in good health (CMV status not recorded). Some clones in this sample may be carry-over from other donors' samples.

This chain links TRBV11-2 with TRBJ1-4; no firm D call. Germline V gene data show CDR1 as SGHAT and CDR2 as FQNNGV. The CDR3 is 17 residues long. V dropped 2 bases and J dropped 0 bases, with 13 bases sitting between them. In nucleotides, the CDR3 is TGTGCCAGCAGCTTAAACAGCATTGTTGCAACTAATGAAAAACTGTTTTTT. Encoded protein: CASSLNSIVATNEKLFF.

The chain joins TRBV10-3 to TRBJ2-2; D ambiguous. Germline CDR1 is ENHRY and CDR2 is SYGVKD. This CDR3 spans 11 amino acids. V dropped 3 bases and J dropped 5 bases, with 1 base sitting between them. The CDR3 region is CAISETGELFF. Written as DNA, the CDR3 is TGTGCCATCAGTGAAACCGGGGAGCTGTTTTTT.

This clonotype has more than one count but fewer than ten. The chain has TRBV27 and TRBJ1-3, with TRBD1 as a possible D gene (5 bases). Looked up from germline, CDR1 is MNHEY and CDR2 is SMNVEV (reference sequence). The CDR3 length is 17 residues. V was cut by 3 bases and J by 0 bases, with 15 bases left in between. The CDR3 region has the DNA TGTGCCAGCAGTTTGGCCGGGGGAGTCCGCTCTGGAAACACCATATATTTT. Translated: CASSLAGGVRSGNTIYF.

The rearrangement uses TRBV15 and TRBJ2-7; D perhaps matches TRBD2 (6 bases). Germline loops: CDR1 LNHNV, CDR2 YYDKDF (reference sequence). V was trimmed by 5 bases and J by 4 bases, leaving 12 bases between them. The CDR3 extends over 13 amino acids. CDR3: CATSPGLQYEQYV. The CDR3 DNA follows: TGTGCCACCAGCCCGGGACTTCAGTACGAGCAGTACGTC.

The rearrangement joins TRBV20-1 to TRBJ2-7; D ambiguous. CDR3 length equals 13 residues. V shed 0 bases and J shed 0 bases, with 6 bases lying between them. Germline V lookup: CDR1 DFQATT, CDR2 SNEGSKA (reference sequence). CDR3 in DNA: TGCAGTGCTAGAGATCGGACCTCCTACGAGCAGTACGTC. It encodes CSARDRTSYEQYV.

The CDR3 protein is CSAAVATSYEQYF. CDR3 DNA sequence: TGCAGTGCGGCAGTAGCGACATCCTACGAGCAGTACTTC. The genes are TRBV20-1 and TRBJ2-7; possible D gene TRBD2, 5 bases. Per germline, CDR1 DFQATT and CDR2 SNEGSKA (reference sequence). CDR3 length: 13 amino acids. V was trimmed by 6 bases and J by 1 base, leaving 13 bases between them.

This clonotype has only a few counts. V is TRBV29-1 and J is TRBJ2-2, with 8 positions matching TRBD1. The J segment lost 0 bases and the V segment lost 1 base, leaving 4 bases of the junction unmatched. CDR1 and CDR2 from the germline V gene are SQVTM and ANQGSEA. This CDR3 spans 16 amino acids. CDR3 sequence: CSVEAEDRANTGELFF. CDR3 DNA sequence: TGCAGCGTTGAAGCCGAGGACAGGGCGAACACCGGGGAGCTGTTTTTT.

This clonotype was observed many times. This chain uses TRBV7-9 with TRBJ2-1; D ambiguous. Trimming took off 1 base at V and 3 bases at J, with 19 bases between the two ends. From germline, CDR1 is SEHNR and CDR2 FQNEAQ (reference sequence). This CDR3 region has 18 residues. The CDR3 here is CASSLGLRSPLLYNEQFF. The CDR3 nucleotides are TGTGCCAGCAGCTTAGGACTCCGATCCCCTCTACTCTACAATGAGCAGTTCTTC.

The chain combines TRBV5-1 with TRBJ2-1; D not resolved. This CDR3 is built from 16 residues. Germline V gives CDR1 SGHRS, CDR2 YFSETQ. Trimming took off 2 bases at V and 0 bases at J, with 12 bases between the two ends. In DNA form, the CDR3 reads TGCGCCAGCAGCTTTAGGGCGGTGAGCTCCTACAATGAGCAGTTCTTC. This codes for CASSFRAVSSYNEQFF.

The chain has TRBV7-9 and TRBJ1-5; the D gene is possibly TRBD1 (5 bases). CDR1 and CDR2 (germline): SEHNR, FQNEAQ (reference sequence). The CDR3 runs 15 residues. Trimming removed 1 base at V and 0 bases at J, with 7 bases between. In DNA, the CDR3 is TGTGCCAGCAGCTTAGAGACAGATAGCAATCAGCCCCAGCATTTT. Translation: CASSLETDSNQPQHF.

This clonotype was seen ten or more times. This chain links TRBV7-9 with TRBJ2-5; TRBD2 matches at 7 bases. The junction had 9 bases not matched to a gene; V was cut back by 1 base and J by 4 bases. CDR1 SEHNR and CDR2 FQNEAQ come from the germline V gene (reference sequence). This CDR3 region has 16 residues. This CDR3 is CASSLGAGVRRETQYF. For the CDR3, the DNA is TGTGCCAGCAGCTTAGGCGCGGGGGTTAGGCGAGAGACCCAGTACTTC.

This sequence joins TRBV12-3 or TRBV12-4 and TRBJ1-2; D not certain. V lost 6 bases, J lost 4 bases, and 6 bases lay in between. The CDR3 is made up of 11 amino acids. The CDR3 coding sequence is TGTGCCAGCAGATTATTCTATGGCTACACCTTC. It is translated as CASRLFYGYTF.

This clonotype was seen more than once but under ten times. The rearrangement joins TRBV20-1 to TRBJ1-2, with D hard to call. The ends were cut back, 5 bases at V and 7 bases at J, with 11 bases in the middle. Looked up from germline, CDR1 is DFQATT and CDR2 is SNEGSKA (reference sequence). The CDR3 runs to 11 residues. Here the CDR3 reads CSARALIGYTF. For the CDR3, the DNA is TGCAGTGCTCGGGCCCTTATTGGCTACACCTTC.

This chain joins TRBV14 and TRBJ2-1, with no clear D. This CDR3 region has 12 residues. V dropped 0 bases and J dropped 9 bases, with 6 bases sitting between them. Looked up from germline, CDR1 is SGHDN and CDR2 is FVKESK. The CDR3 region has the DNA TGTGCCAGCAGCCAAGAATCATTTGAGCAGTTCTTC. Translating gives CASSQESFEQFF. Combining the CDR3 with reference TRBV14 and TRBJ2-1 gives the whole variable domain EAGVTQFPSHSVIEKGQTVTLRCDPISGHDNLYWYRRVMGKEIKFLLHFVKESKQDESGMPNNRFLAERTGGTYSTLKVQPAELEDSGVYFCASSQESFEQFFGPGTRLTVL.

This clonotype turned up a few times. The V gene is TRBV15, the J gene TRBJ1-1; perhaps TRBD1 as D (5 bases). The ends were cut back, 6 bases at V and 1 base at J, with 9 bases in the middle. Per germline, CDR1 LNHNV and CDR2 YYDKDF (reference sequence). This CDR3 contains 13 residues. Here the CDR3 DNA reads TGTGCCACCAGTATAACAGGGAACACTGAAGCTTTCTTT. Its translation: CATSITGNTEAFF.

V gene TRBV28 combines with J gene TRBJ2-5, with 10 positions matching TRBD2. Trimming took 10 bases from V and 1 from J; bases not matched to a gene: 12. The CDR3 has 16 residues. Germline CDR1 reads MDHEN; CDR2 reads SYDVKM. The CDR3 DNA reads TGTGCCAACAGCCAAGTAGCGGGGGGCCTCCAAGAGACCCAGTACTTC. This sequence encodes CANSQVAGGLQETQYF. Full variable domain (remainder filled in from reference TRBV28 and TRBJ2-5): DVKVTQSSRYLVKRTGEKVFLECVQDMDHENMFWYRQDPGLGLRLIYFSYDVKMKEKGDIPEGYSVSREKKERFSLILESASTNQTSMYLCANSQVAGGLQETQYFGPGTRLLVL.

V and J are TRBV4-1 and TRBJ2-1; 13 bases match TRBD2. The V gene end was trimmed by 7 bases and the J gene end by 1 base; junction bases not matched to a gene: 10. The length of the CDR3 is 18 residues. CDR1 and CDR2 from the germline V gene are MGHRA and YSYEKL. The CDR3 DNA follows: TGCGCCAGCAAAGATACAGGGACTAGCGGGGTTTCCTACAATGAGCAGTTCTTC. Translated, it gives CASKDTGTSGVSYNEQFF.

This clonotype showed up just once. The chain joins TRBV5-1 to TRBJ2-1; 7 positions agree with TRBD2. With 4 bases clipped from V and 8 bases from J, the junction kept 6 bases outside the gene matches. This CDR3 contains 13 residues. CDR1 is SGHRS, CDR2 YFSETQ, per germline. The CDR3 reads CASSGGGNDEQFF. CDR3 DNA sequence: TGCGCCAGCAGCGGGGGAGGGAACGATGAGCAGTTCTTC.

The chain couples TRBV20-1 to TRBJ1-2; TRBD1 agrees at 9 bases. Germline CDR1 DFQATT, CDR2 SNEGSKA (reference sequence). J was trimmed by 3 bases and V by 0 bases; bases with no gene match: 5. This CDR3 comprises 15 residues. This CDR3 reads CSAREKGQGHYGYTF. The CDR3 nucleotides read TGCAGTGCTAGAGAGAAGGGACAGGGACACTATGGCTACACCTTC.

This clonotype was seen a few times. The V call is TRBV29-1, the J call TRBJ1-2, with 7 bases aligning to TRBD1. From germline, CDR1 is SQVTM and CDR2 ANQGSEA. Losses at the gene ends were 7 bases for V and 6 bases for J; bases not matched to a gene: 8. The CDR3 spans 12 residues. The CDR3: CSAREGAHGYTF. CDR3 nucleotide sequence: TGCAGCGCCCGGGAGGGGGCACATGGCTACACCTTC.

In this sample, this clonotype turned up many times. The chain combines TRBV7-2 with TRBJ2-7, with 9 bases aligning to TRBD2. This CDR3 has 16 amino acids. Germline assignment: CDR1 SGHTA and CDR2 FQGNSA. The V segment lost 5 bases and the J segment 2 bases; nucleotides outside the gene matches: 10. CDR3 residues: CASSPRLAGTTYEQYF. In DNA, the CDR3 is TGTGCCAGCAGCCCACGGCTAGCGGGGACAACCTACGAGCAGTACTTC. Combining the CDR3 with reference TRBV7-2 and TRBJ2-7 gives the whole variable domain GAGVSQSPSNKVTEKGKDVELRCDPISGHTALYWYRQSLGQGLEFLIYFQGNSAPDKSGLPSDRFSAERTGGSVSTLTIQRTQQEDSAVYLCASSPRLAGTTYEQYFGPGTRLTVT.

This clonotype has at least ten counts. This chain joins TRBV7-2 and TRBJ1-5, with a possible D match to TRBD1 (6 bases). The CDR3 spans 16 residues. Germline lookup yields CDR1 SGHTA and CDR2 FQGNSA. V lost 1 base and J 6 bases, leaving 16 bases between the germline ends. CDR3 coding DNA: TGTGCCAGCAGCTTAGGGGGGGGGGGGCACACTCAGCCCCAGCATTTT. It encodes CASSLGGGGHTQPQHF.

V is TRBV20-1 and J is TRBJ1-5, with D unresolved. Germline V gives CDR1 DFQATT, CDR2 SNEGSKA (reference sequence). There are 14 residues in the CDR3. Trimming took off 4 bases at V and 3 bases at J, with 13 bases between the two ends. The chain's CDR3 is CSAKASGVNQPQHF. The CDR3 region has the DNA TGCAGTGCTAAAGCGTCCGGGGTCAATCAGCCCCAGCATTTT.

This clonotype came up many times. The V call is TRBV4-1, the J call TRBJ2-1; 10 positions agree with TRBD1. V dropped 4 bases and J dropped 8; count of bases not matched to a gene: 5. Germline CDR1 MGHRA, CDR2 YSYEKL. The CDR3 spans 14 residues. The CDR3 DNA reads TGCGCCAGCAGCCCTGGGACAGGGGACGATGAGCAGTTCTTC. Translating it yields CASSPGTGDDEQFF.

This clonotype was counted at least ten times. The chain employs TRBV11-2 and TRBJ2-1, with 8 bases that match TRBD2. The CDR3 is made up of 13 amino acids. Germline values: CDR1 SGHAT, CDR2 FQNNGV. V was clipped by 5 bases and J by 5 bases; unmatched bases: 2. The CDR3 region has the DNA TGTGCCAGCAGCCAAGCGGGGGACAATGAGCAGTTCTTC. Amino acid sequence: CASSQAGDNEQFF.